The 31 T cell receptor beta chains reported below all come from one sample, sequenced in a study of blood T cell repertoires in COVID-19. The assay was immunoSEQ multiplex PCR, and TCRdb's table has in-frame clones only and misses some. The sample lists 16,000 or so clones, approximately 90% occurring once. The specimen sequenced was peripheral blood. The receptors were sampled from a man at least 80 years old with acute or convalescent COVID-19.

CDR3 sequence: CASSQTTSSGVWKSSYNEQFF. The CDR3 DNA reads as TGCGCCAGCAGCCAAACGACATCTAGCGGGGTATGGAAGAGCTCCTACAATGAGCAGTTCTTC. This chain connects TRBV5-1 to TRBJ2-1; 9 nucleotides match TRBD2. The junction had 20 bases not matched to a gene; V was cut back by 4 bases and J by 0 bases. This CDR3 comprises 21 residues. CDR1 SGHRS and CDR2 YFSETQ come from the germline V gene.

This rearrangement joins TRBV3-1 (or the pseudogene TRBV3-2) to TRBJ1-1; 10 bases align to TRBD1. The V segment lost 1 base and the J segment 5 bases; nucleotides outside the gene matches: 1. The CDR3 is made up of 14 amino acids. Germline CDR1 is LGHDT and CDR2 is YNNKEL (reference sequence). In DNA form, the CDR3 reads TGTGCCAGCAGCCAAGGGACAGGGGGGACTGAAGCTTTCTTT. Amino acid sequence: CASSQGTGGTEAFF.

V is TRBV6-1 and J is TRBJ2-7, with 8 bases that match TRBD1. CDR3 size: 15 residues. Trimming removed 2 bases from V and 4 bases from J; junction bases left unmatched: 7. CDR1 is MNHNS and CDR2 is SASEGT in the germline V gene. In DNA form, the CDR3 reads TGTGCCAGCAGTGAAATGGCAGGGGGCGATTACGAGCAGTACTTC. Translating it yields CASSEMAGGDYEQYF.

The V call is TRBV3-1 (or the pseudogene TRBV3-2), the J call TRBJ2-1; 7 bases line up with TRBD1. Germline-derived CDR1 and CDR2 are LGHDT and YNNKEL (reference sequence). The CDR3 consists of 18 residues. Trimming cost V 4 bases and J 1 base; bases outside gene matches: 13. The CDR3 DNA reads TGTGCCAGCAGCCCTCTCAGGGAAACAGGGGCATCCTACAATGAGCAGTTCTTC. It is translated as CASSPLRETGASYNEQFF.

The V gene is TRBV2, the J gene TRBJ2-3, with TRBD2 matching over 14 bases. The length of the CDR3 is 17 residues. V lost 6 bases, J lost 5 bases, and 10 bases stayed unmatched. Germline values: CDR1 SNHLY, CDR2 FYNNEI. CDR3 sequence: CASSDTGLAGVVDTQYF. CDR3 nucleotides: TGTGCCAGCAGCGACACGGGACTAGCGGGAGTTGTAGATACGCAGTATTTT.

The chain joins TRBV11-2 to TRBJ1-2, with D unresolved. CDR1 and CDR2 from the germline V gene are SGHAT and FQNNGV. V was shortened by 0 bases and J by 1 base, with 6 bases between the two germline ends. This CDR3 is 14 amino acids long. The CDR3: CASSLEPDNYGYTF. DNA of the CDR3: TGTGCCAGCAGCTTAGAGCCAGATAACTATGGCTACACCTTC.

In this sample, this clone turned up a few times. Here the CDR3 DNA reads TGTGCCAGCAGCCAAGGTTCGCGGGGGCAGCCCCAGCATTTT. It yields the protein CASSQGSRGQPQHF. V usage is TRBV3-1 (or the pseudogene TRBV3-2) and J usage is TRBJ1-5; D might be TRBD1 (5 bases). The V gene's germline CDR1 is LGHDT and CDR2 YNNKEL (reference sequence). The V end was cut by 1 base, the J end by 7 bases, with 11 bases between. The length of the CDR3 is 14 residues.

The chain couples TRBV5-1 to TRBJ1-2, with 7 bases aligning to TRBD1. V lost 2 bases, J lost 3 bases, and 7 bases stayed unmatched. Per germline, CDR1 SGHRS and CDR2 YFSETQ. CDR3 length: 15 amino acids. The CDR3 here is CASSFTGAQDYGYTF. In DNA, the CDR3 is TGCGCCAGCAGCTTCACAGGGGCCCAAGACTATGGCTACACCTTC.

The chain carries TRBV5-1 and TRBJ2-5; TRBD1 might be the D (6 bases). The germline V gene has CDR1 SGHRS and CDR2 YFSETQ. This CDR3 has 15 residues. Trimming left V 5 bases short and J 1 base short, with 15 bases between. CDR3 amino acids: CASRRVGASQETQYF. CDR3 in DNA: TGCGCCAGCAGACGGGTGGGGGCTTCCCAAGAGACCCAGTACTTC.

The rearrangement uses TRBV13 and TRBJ1-4; 12 bases map to TRBD1. CDR1 is PRHDT, CDR2 FYEKMQ, per germline (reference sequence). V dropped 2 bases and J dropped 3; count of bases not matched to a gene: 4. The CDR3 consists of 17 residues. CDR3 protein: CASSLLGQGAANEKLFF. The DNA of the CDR3 is TGTGCCAGCAGCTTATTGGGACAGGGGGCCGCTAATGAAAAACTGTTTTTT.

The chain employs TRBV4-1 and TRBJ2-4, with D possibly being TRBD1 (6 bases). Trimming removed 1 base at V and 2 bases at J, with 15 bases between. The CDR3 spans 17 residues. CDR1 is MGHRA and CDR2 is YSYEKL in the germline V gene. The CDR3 DNA is TGCGCCAGCAGCCAAGCTCACAGGGTCGGAACCAAAAACATTCAGTACTTC. Translated: CASSQAHRVGTKNIQYF.

CDR3 bases: TGTGCCAGCAGCTTAGGTCACCAGGGCAGAGAGCAGTTCTTC. Residues: CASSLGHQGREQFF. This chain uses TRBV7-9 with TRBJ2-1; tentatively, D is TRBD1 (5 bases). The CDR3 sequence is 14 residues long. V lost 1 base to trimming and J lost 10 bases, with 14 bases between them. CDR1 is SEHNR, CDR2 FQNEAQ, per germline (reference sequence). Complete variable domain (other parts from reference TRBV7-9 and TRBJ2-1): DTGVSQNPRHKITKRGQNVTFRCDPISEHNRLYWYRQTLGQGPEFLTYFQNEAQLEKSRLLSDRFSAERPKGSFSTLEIQRTEQGDSAMYLCASSLGHQGREQFFGPGTRLTVL.

This chain joins TRBV30 and TRBJ1-3; D remains ambiguous. V shed 2 bases and J shed 1 base, with 9 bases lying between them. In germline, CDR1 is GTSNPN, CDR2 SVGIG (reference sequence). The CDR3 runs to 14 residues. The CDR3 here is CAWSPQASGNTIYF. The CDR3 region has the DNA TGTGCCTGGAGTCCCCAGGCTTCTGGAAACACCATATATTTT.

This clone was counted once. The CDR3 spells CASSPTENQPQHF. CDR3 coding DNA: TGTGCCAGCTCACCGACAGAAAATCAGCCCCAGCATTTT. The chain has TRBV18 and TRBJ1-5; D is perhaps TRBD1 (5 bases). The CDR3 has 13 residues. V shed 3 bases and J shed 4 bases, with 7 bases lying between them. Germline V gene sequence: CDR1 KGHSH, CDR2 LQKENI.

The gene calls are TRBV5-6 and TRBJ2-7; 11 bases map to TRBD1. V shed 2 bases and J 5 bases; nucleotides not matched to a gene: 6. This CDR3 spans 15 amino acids. Germline values: CDR1 SGHDT, CDR2 YYEEEE. Written as DNA, the CDR3 is TGTGCCAGCAGCTTAACGGGACAGGGGGTCAACGAGCAGTACTTC. Translating it yields CASSLTGQGVNEQYF.

This chain links TRBV14 with TRBJ1-2; weak D call: TRBD1 (5 bases). The V end was cut by 1 base, the J end by 8 bases, with 14 bases between. CDR3 length: 14 residues. The germline V gene encodes CDR1 SGHDN and CDR2 FVKESK. CDR3 in amino acids: CASSQGRESGGYTF. The CDR3 region has the DNA TGTGCCAGCAGCCAAGGCAGGGAATCCGGCGGCTACACCTTC.

V and J are TRBV19 and TRBJ1-1; 9 bases agree with TRBD1. Germline CDR1 is LNHDA and CDR2 is SQIVND (reference sequence). CDR3 length equals 15 residues. The V and J ends lost 1 base and 0 bases, in that order; junction bases with no gene match: 0. In DNA form, the CDR3 reads TGTGCCAGTAGTATAGGGACAGGGGTGAACACTGAAGCTTTCTTT. Translated: CASSIGTGVNTEAFF.

This clone was counted once. The chain carries TRBV19 and TRBJ2-7; perhaps TRBD1 as D (6 bases). Germline CDR1 LNHDA, CDR2 SQIVND (reference sequence). The ends were cut back, 6 bases at V and 0 bases at J, with 9 bases in the middle. The CDR3 length is 13 residues. CDR3 DNA sequence: TGTGCCAGTAGCCAGACAGGCTCCTACGAGCAGTACTTC. It is translated as CASSQTGSYEQYF.

The chain couples TRBV5-4 to TRBJ2-1; D may be TRBD2 (6 bases). Germline V gives CDR1 SGHNT, CDR2 YYREEE (reference sequence). The CDR3 extends over 16 amino acids. With 4 bases removed from V and 5 bases from J, the gap between germline ends came to 19 bases. CDR3: CASSVRLDRGNNEQFF. The CDR3 DNA follows: TGTGCCAGCAGCGTAAGACTAGACCGCGGAAACAATGAGCAGTTCTTC.

This chain joins TRBV5-8 and TRBJ1-6, with D possibly being TRBD1 (5 bases). V gave up 3 bases and J gave up 7 bases, with 17 bases separating them. The CDR3 has 16 amino acids. CDR1 is SGHTS and CDR2 is YDEGEE in the germline V gene. CDR3 amino acids: CASSSPGTFSNSPLHF. For the CDR3, the DNA is TGTGCCAGCAGCTCCCCCGGGACTTTTTCAAATTCACCCCTCCACTTT. The variable domain in full, with the rest retrieved from reference TRBV5-8 and TRBJ1-6, is EAGVTQSPTHLIKTRGQQATLRCSPISGHTSVYWYQQALGLGLQFLLWYDEGEERNRGNFPPRFSGRQFPNYSSELNVNALELEDSALYLCASSSPGTFSNSPLHFGNGTRLTVT.

The V and J genes are TRBV4-1 and TRBJ1-4; D might be TRBD1 (6 bases). Trimming removed 0 bases at V and 8 bases at J, with 22 bases between. Germline V gives CDR1 MGHRA, CDR2 YSYEKL. The CDR3 length is 18 residues. The CDR3 loop reads CASSQDAAGGFEREKLFF. For the CDR3, the DNA is TGCGCCAGCAGCCAAGATGCAGCGGGGGGCTTTGAGAGGGAAAAACTGTTTTTT.

The gene calls are TRBV2 and TRBJ1-1; no firm D call. The ends were cut back, 4 bases at V and 0 bases at J, with 9 bases in the middle. The CDR3 covers 14 residues. Germline V gene data show CDR1 as SNHLY and CDR2 as FYNNEI. The CDR3: CASSGQLMNTEAFF. In nucleotides, the CDR3 is TGTGCCAGCAGTGGGCAGTTGATGAACACTGAAGCTTTCTTT.

The J gene is TRBJ1-1, the V gene TRBV2; TRBD1 matches at 7 bases. CDR1 is SNHLY, CDR2 FYNNEI, per germline. The length of the CDR3 is 13 residues. Trimming at V came to 5 bases and at J to 1 base, leaving 1 base not matched to a gene. The CDR3 region has the DNA TGTGCCAGCAGTAGGACAGGGAACACTGAAGCTTTCTTT. Its protein product is CASSRTGNTEAFF.

This chain's CDR3 is CASGPTLGTQYF. In DNA form, the CDR3 reads TGTGCTAGTGGTCCTACTCTAGGTACGCAGTATTTT. The V and J genes are TRBV12-5 and TRBJ2-3; D not certain. From germline, CDR1 is LGHNT and CDR2 FRNRAP. The CDR3 is 12 amino acids. Between the trimmed V and J ends, which lost 5 bases and 8 bases, there was a span of 11 bases.

The chain recombines TRBV28 with TRBJ1-2; 9 bases map to TRBD1. V shed 6 bases, J shed 0 bases, and the junction held 8 bases outside the gene matches. Germline-derived CDR1 and CDR2 are MDHEN and SYDVKM. This CDR3 contains 16 residues. This CDR3 reads CASSTGQGTPNYGYTF. In DNA form, the CDR3 reads TGTGCCAGCAGCACTGGACAGGGGACGCCTAACTATGGCTACACCTTC.

V is TRBV5-4 and J is TRBJ2-4; TRBD1 aligns across 9 bases. The CDR3 totals 16 residues. The J segment lost 7 bases and the V segment lost 4 bases, leaving 12 bases of the junction unmatched. Germline CDR1 reads SGHNT; CDR2 reads YYREEE (reference sequence). The CDR3 here is CASSATGGYLRNIQYF. The DNA of the CDR3 is TGTGCCAGCAGCGCGACAGGGGGATATTTGAGGAACATTCAGTACTTC.

CDR3: CATSTVRTGNTIYF. The DNA of the CDR3 is TGTGCCACCAGCACAGTGAGGACTGGAAACACCATATATTTT. This rearrangement joins TRBV15 to TRBJ1-3; D gene unclear. Germline CDR1 LNHNV, CDR2 YYDKDF (reference sequence). This CDR3 region has 14 residues. V lost 4 bases and J lost 2, with 9 bases in between.

The chain links TRBV28 to TRBJ1-5, with TRBD1 matching 7 bases. With V trimmed by 1 base and J by 11 bases, 8 bases remained unmatched. The CDR3 sequence is 14 residues long. The germline gives CDR1 MDHEN, CDR2 SYDVKM. The CDR3 bases are TGTGCCAGCAGTTTATCTCACAGGGGATCGGCCCAGCATTTT. This gives the protein CASSLSHRGSAQHF.

The chain couples TRBV30 to TRBJ1-5, with D possibly TRBD1 on 6 matching bases. Germline V gene sequence: CDR1 GTSNPN, CDR2 SVGIG (reference sequence). This CDR3 has 14 residues. V lost 3 bases, J lost 1 base, and 10 bases lay in between. Here the CDR3 DNA reads TGTGCCTGGAGCCTGGGACAAAGCAATCAGCCCCAGCATTTT. This sequence encodes CAWSLGQSNQPQHF.

The chain couples TRBV9 to TRBJ2-2; 8 nucleotides align to TRBD1. The germline V gene has CDR1 SGDLS and CDR2 YYNGEE. Germline trimming cut 4 bases from V and 0 bases from J; bases unmatched to any gene: 5. The CDR3 consists of 16 residues. CDR3 protein: CASSPGTGANTGELFF. DNA of the CDR3: TGTGCCAGCAGCCCCGGGACAGGCGCGAACACCGGGGAGCTGTTTTTT. Using reference TRBV9 and TRBJ2-2 for the parts outside the CDR3, the full variable domain is DSGVTQTPKHLITATGQRVTLRCSPRSGDLSVYWYQQSLDQGLQFLIQYYNGEERAKGNILERFSAQQFPDLHSELNLSSLELGDSALYFCASSPGTGANTGELFFGEGSRLTVL.

V usage is TRBV27 and J usage is TRBJ1-2, with D perhaps matching TRBD1 (6 bases). Germline V CDR1 and CDR2: MNHEY, SMNVEV (reference sequence). V dropped 4 bases and J dropped 8 bases, with 20 bases sitting between them. This CDR3 is built from 15 residues. The CDR3 sequence is CASSSPSQGFWGYTF. The CDR3 DNA is TGTGCCAGCAGTTCCCCCTCACAGGGATTTTGGGGCTACACCTTC.